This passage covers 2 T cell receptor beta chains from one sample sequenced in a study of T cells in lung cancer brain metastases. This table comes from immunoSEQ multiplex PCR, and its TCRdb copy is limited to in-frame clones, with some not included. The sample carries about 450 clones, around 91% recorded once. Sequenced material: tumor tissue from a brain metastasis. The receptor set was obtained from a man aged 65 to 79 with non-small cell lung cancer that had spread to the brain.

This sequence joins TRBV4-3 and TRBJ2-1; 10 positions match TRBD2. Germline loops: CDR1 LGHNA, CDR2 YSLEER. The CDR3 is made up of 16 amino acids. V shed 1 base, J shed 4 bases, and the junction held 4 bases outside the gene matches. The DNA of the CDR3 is TGCGCCAGCAGCCAAGGGGGACTAGCGATATACAATGAGCAGTTCTTC. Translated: CASSQGGLAIYNEQFF.

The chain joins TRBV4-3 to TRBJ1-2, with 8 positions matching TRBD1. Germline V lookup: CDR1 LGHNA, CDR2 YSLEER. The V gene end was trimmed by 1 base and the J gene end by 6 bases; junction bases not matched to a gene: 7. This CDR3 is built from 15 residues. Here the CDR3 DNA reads TGCGCCAGCAGCCAAGCGGACAGGGCTTTCCATGGCTACACCTTC. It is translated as CASSQADRAFHGYTF.